The clone carrying this TCR beta chain occurred once. The antigen remains unidentified. Only in-frame clones appear in the TCRdb table, and some are missing; sequencing was by immunoSEQ multiplex PCR. The top ten clones hold 16% of a sample with roughly 57,000 clones, roughly 87% of them seen once. The data belong to a study of OX40 agonist ivuxolimab in advanced cancers. About the research overall: With a range of roughly 23 to 90, age averaged about 59 years, and about 83% were male.

Study-level results: With doses of 0.1 to 3.0 mg/kg, CD4+ and CD8+ blood T cells had undergone clonal expansion by week 6.

This CDR3 region has 13 residues. Germline-derived CDR1 and CDR2 are GTSNPN and SVGIG (reference sequence). V shed 2 bases and J shed 0 bases, with 5 bases lying between them. The chain has TRBV30 and TRBJ2-1; D is uncertain. This specimen consisted of CD4+ or CD8+ T cells sorted from blood, obtained in a trial of the OX40 agonist ivuxolimab. This clonotype was sampled from an adult with an advanced solid tumor such as melanoma, head and neck, liver or kidney cancer. The CDR3 loop reads CAWSRSSYNEQFF. CDR3 in DNA: TGTGCCTGGAGTAGAAGCTCCTACAATGAGCAGTTCTTC.